This TCR beta chain comes out of a study of blood T cell repertoires in COVID-19. Sequencing used immunoSEQ multiplex PCR; TCRdb keeps in-frame clones, though not all of them. This repertoire shows approximately 500,000 clones, approximately 85% found once; its top ten account for approximately 3.4%. Per the germline V gene, CDR1 is MDHEN and CDR2 is SYDVKM. V shed 6 bases and J shed 5 bases, with 16 bases lying between them. This CDR3 is built from 14 residues. This TCR was sampled from a human donor in a cohort sampled during active COVID-19. The sequenced material came from peripheral blood. The chain carries TRBV28 and TRBJ1-2, with D maybe TRBD1 (5 bases). CDR3: CASRSNRQFYGYTF. CDR3 DNA sequence: TGTGCCAGCAGAAGTAATAGACAGTTTTATGGCTACACCTTC.